Included here is one T cell receptor (beta chain) sequence, with context. Its antigen is undetermined. Profiles of TCR beta VDJ and CDR3 were generated from a genomic DNA template. TCRdb analysed the reads with MiXCR anew, one entry per CDR3 protein. Of a few hundred thousand distinct CDR3 sequences detected, under 40% appear once; the ten largest clones hold 0.82%. The sample comes from a study of CD8+CD57+ T cells in acquired aplastic anemia. Study-wide context: DNA recovered from sorted CD4+ and CD8+ cells had a mean of 3.2 ug.

Germline values: CDR1 SGDLS, CDR2 YYNGEE. With V trimmed by 1 base and J by 2 bases, 6 bases remained unmatched. The CDR3 runs to 17 residues. Study-level points and caveats: Between patients and controls, CD8+ Simpson's diversity did not vary significantly.

Selection for sequencing was limited to patients who had shown CD8+CD57+ cell expansion by flow cytometry. Patients were treatment-naive when blood was sampled. The receptor was derived from a human donor with aplastic anemia. The V call is TRBV9, the J call TRBJ2-2; 9 positions agree with TRBD2. Sequencing input: sorted CD4+, CD8+, or CD8+CD57+ T cells (not recorded which) from PBMCs. Here the CDR3 DNA reads TGTGCCAGCAGCGTATTAGGAGCGGGAGGTAACACCGGGGAGCTGTTTTTT. Translated: CASSVLGAGGNTGELFF.